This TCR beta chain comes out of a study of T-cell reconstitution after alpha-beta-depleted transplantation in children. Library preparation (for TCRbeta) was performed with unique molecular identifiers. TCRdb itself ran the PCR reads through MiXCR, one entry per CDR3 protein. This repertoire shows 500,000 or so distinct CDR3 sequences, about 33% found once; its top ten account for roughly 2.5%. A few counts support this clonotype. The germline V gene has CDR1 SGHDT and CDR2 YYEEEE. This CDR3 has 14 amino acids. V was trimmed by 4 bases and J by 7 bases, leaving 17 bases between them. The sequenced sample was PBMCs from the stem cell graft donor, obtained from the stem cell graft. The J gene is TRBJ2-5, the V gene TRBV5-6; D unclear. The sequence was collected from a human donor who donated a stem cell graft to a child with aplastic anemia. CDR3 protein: CASSPSRSHRTQYF. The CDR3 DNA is TGTGCCAGCAGCCCGAGCAGGTCCCATCGGACCCAGTACTTC.